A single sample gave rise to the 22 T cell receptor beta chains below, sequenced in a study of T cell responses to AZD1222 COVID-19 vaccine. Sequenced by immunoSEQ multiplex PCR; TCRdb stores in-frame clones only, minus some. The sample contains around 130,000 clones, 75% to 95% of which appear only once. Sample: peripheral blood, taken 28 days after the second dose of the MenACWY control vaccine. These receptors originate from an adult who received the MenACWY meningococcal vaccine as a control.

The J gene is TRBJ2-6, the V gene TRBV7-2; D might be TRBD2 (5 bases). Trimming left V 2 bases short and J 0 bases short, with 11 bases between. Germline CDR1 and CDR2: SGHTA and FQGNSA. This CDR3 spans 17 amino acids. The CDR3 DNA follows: TGTGCCAGCAGCTTACGGGGTACCAACTCTGGGGCCAACGTCCTGACTTTC. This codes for CASSLRGTNSGANVLTF.

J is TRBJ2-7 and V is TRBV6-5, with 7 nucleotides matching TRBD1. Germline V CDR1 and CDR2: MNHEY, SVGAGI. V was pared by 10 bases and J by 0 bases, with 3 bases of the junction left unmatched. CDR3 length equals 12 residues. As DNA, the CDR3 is TGTGCCACCGGACAGGACTCCTACGAGCAGTACTTC. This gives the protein CATGQDSYEQYF.

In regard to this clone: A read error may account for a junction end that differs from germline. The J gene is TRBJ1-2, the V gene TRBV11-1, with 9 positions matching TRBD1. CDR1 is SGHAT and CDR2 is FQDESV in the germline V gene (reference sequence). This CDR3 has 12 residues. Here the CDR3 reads CASSLADRGPHF. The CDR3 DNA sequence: TGTGCCAGCAGCTTAGCGGACAGGGGTCCTCACTTC.

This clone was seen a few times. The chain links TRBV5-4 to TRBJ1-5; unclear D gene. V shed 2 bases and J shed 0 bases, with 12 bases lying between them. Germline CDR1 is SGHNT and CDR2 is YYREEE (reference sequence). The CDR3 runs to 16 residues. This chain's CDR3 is CASSFPGKISNQPQHF. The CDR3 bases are TGTGCCAGCAGCTTTCCCGGTAAAATTAGCAATCAGCCCCAGCATTTT.

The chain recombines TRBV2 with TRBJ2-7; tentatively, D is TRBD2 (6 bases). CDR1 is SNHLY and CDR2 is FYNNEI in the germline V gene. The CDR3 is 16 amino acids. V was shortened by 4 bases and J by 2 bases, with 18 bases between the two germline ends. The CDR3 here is CASSVAPGTAPYEQYF. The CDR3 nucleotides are TGTGCCAGCAGTGTAGCCCCCGGGACTGCGCCCTACGAGCAGTACTTC.

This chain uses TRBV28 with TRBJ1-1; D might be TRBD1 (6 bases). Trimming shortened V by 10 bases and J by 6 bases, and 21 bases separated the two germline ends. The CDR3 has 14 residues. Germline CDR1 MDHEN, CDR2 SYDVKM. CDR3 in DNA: TGTGCCACCTCCCAAGACAGGCGGAGGGCTGAAGCTTTCTTT. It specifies CATSQDRRRAEAFF.

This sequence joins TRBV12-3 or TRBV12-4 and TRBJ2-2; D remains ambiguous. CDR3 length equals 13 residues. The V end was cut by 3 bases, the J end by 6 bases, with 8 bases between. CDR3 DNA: TGTGCCAGCAGTTTTGTTTGGGCCGGGGAGCTGTTTTTT. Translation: CASSFVWAGELFF.

CDR3 amino acids: CASSILTGGTDTQYF. The CDR3, as DNA: TGCGCCAGCAGCATACTGACAGGTGGCACAGATACGCAGTATTTT. This chain links TRBV5-1 with TRBJ2-3; TRBD1 might be the D (6 bases). The CDR3 covers 15 residues. Germline V gene sequence: CDR1 SGHRS, CDR2 YFSETQ. The germline V and J ends were trimmed by 4 bases and 1 base, with 13 bases remaining between them.

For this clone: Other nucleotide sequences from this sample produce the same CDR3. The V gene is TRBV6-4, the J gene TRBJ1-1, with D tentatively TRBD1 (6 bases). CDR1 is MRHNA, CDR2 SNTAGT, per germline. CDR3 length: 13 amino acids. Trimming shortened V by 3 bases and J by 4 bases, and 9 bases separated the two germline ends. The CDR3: CASSEGASTEAFF. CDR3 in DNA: TGTGCCAGCAGTGAGGGGGCTAGCACTGAAGCTTTCTTT.

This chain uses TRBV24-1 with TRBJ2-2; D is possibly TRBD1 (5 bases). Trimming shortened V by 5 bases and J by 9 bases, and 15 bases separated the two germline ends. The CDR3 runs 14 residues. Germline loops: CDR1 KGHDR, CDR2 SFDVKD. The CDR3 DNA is TGTGCCACCAGTGCATCTCCAGGGTACCGGGAGCTGTTTTTT. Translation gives CATSASPGYRELFF.

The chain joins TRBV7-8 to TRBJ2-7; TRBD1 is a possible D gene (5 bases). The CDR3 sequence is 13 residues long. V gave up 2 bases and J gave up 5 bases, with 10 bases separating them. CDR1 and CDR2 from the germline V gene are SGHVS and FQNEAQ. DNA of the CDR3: TGTGCCAGCAGCTTACAACAGGTCCACGAGCAGTACTTC. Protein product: CASSLQQVHEQYF.

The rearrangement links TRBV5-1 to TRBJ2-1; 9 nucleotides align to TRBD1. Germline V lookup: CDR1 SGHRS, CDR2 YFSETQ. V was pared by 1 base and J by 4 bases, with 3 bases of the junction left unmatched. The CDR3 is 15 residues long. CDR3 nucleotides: TGCGCCAGCAGCTTGTCGGGACAGGGATACAATGAGCAGTTCTTC. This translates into CASSLSGQGYNEQFF.

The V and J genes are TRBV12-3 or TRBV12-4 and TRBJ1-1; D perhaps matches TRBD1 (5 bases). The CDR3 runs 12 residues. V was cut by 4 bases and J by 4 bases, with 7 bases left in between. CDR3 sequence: CASSWGPTEAFF. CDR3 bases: TGTGCCAGCAGTTGGGGACCCACTGAAGCTTTCTTT.

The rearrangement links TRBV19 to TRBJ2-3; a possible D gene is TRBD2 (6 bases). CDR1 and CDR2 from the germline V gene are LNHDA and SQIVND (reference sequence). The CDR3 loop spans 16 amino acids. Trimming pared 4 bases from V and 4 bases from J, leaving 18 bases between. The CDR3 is CASSRAGTSAADTQYF. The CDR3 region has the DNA TGTGCCAGTAGTAGAGCCGGGACTTCGGCGGCAGATACGCAGTATTTT.

The CDR3 region has the DNA TGTGCCACCAGTGATGGGGGGGTGGCAGAGACCCAGTACTTC. Its protein product is CATSDGGVAETQYF. This chain joins TRBV24-1 and TRBJ2-5; the match to TRBD2 covers 7 bases. The germline gives CDR1 KGHDR, CDR2 SFDVKD. This CDR3 spans 14 amino acids. The V segment lost 3 bases and the J segment 4 bases; nucleotides outside the gene matches: 4.

CDR3: CASSNREFYEQYF. The CDR3 DNA follows: TGTGCCAGTAGTAACCGGGAGTTCTACGAGCAGTACTTC. The rearrangement joins TRBV19 to TRBJ2-7; D may be TRBD2 (6 bases). CDR1 and CDR2 from the germline V gene are LNHDA and SQIVND (reference sequence). This CDR3 has 13 residues. V lost 4 bases and J 3 bases, leaving 10 bases between the germline ends.

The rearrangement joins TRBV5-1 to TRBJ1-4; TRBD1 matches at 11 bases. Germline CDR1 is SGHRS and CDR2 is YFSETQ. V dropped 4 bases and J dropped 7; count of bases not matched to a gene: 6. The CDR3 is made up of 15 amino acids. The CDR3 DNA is TGCGCCAGCAGCAGGTCCGGGACAGGGGGTGAAAAACTGTTTTTT. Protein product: CASSRSGTGGEKLFF.

The CDR3 DNA sequence: TGTGCCAGCAGCCCCAGTTCATCGGATACGCAGTATTTT. The encoded protein is CASSPSSSDTQYF. The chain joins TRBV3-1 (or the pseudogene TRBV3-2) to TRBJ2-3, with D unresolved. V shed 4 bases and J shed 6 bases, with 11 bases lying between them. The CDR3 has 13 amino acids. Germline V gives CDR1 LGHDT, CDR2 YNNKEL (reference sequence).

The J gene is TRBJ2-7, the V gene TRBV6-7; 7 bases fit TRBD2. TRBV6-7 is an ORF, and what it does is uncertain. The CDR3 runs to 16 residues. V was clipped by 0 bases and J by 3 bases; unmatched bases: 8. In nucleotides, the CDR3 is TGTGCCAGCAGTTACTCGAAGGCTAGCGGCCACTACGAGCAGTACTTC. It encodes CASSYSKASGHYEQYF.

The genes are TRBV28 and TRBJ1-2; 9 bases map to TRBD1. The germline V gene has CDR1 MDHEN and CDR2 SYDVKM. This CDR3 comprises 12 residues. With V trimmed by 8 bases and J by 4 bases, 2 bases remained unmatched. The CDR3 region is CASSGQGYGYTF. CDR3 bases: TGTGCCAGCTCGGGACAGGGCTATGGCTACACCTTC.

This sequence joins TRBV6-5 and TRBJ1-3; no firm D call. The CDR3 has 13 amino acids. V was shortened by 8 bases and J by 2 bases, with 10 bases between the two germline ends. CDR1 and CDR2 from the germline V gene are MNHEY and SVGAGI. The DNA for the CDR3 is TGTGCCAGCGGGCCGAATCCTGGAAACACCATATATTTT. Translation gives CASGPNPGNTIYF.

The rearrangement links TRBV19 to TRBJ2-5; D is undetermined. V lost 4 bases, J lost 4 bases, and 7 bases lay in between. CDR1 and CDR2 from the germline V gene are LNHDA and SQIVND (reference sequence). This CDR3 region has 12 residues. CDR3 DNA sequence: TGTGCCAGTAGTAGTTCCGGAGAGACCCAGTACTTC. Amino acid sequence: CASSSSGETQYF.